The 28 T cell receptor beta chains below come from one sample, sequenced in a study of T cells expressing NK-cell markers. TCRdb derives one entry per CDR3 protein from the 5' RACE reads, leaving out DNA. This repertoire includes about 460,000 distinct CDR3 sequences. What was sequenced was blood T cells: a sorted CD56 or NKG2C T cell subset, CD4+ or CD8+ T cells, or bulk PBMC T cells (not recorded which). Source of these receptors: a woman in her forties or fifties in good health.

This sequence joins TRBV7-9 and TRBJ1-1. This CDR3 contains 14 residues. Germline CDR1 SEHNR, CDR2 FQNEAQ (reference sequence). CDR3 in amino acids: CASSLGLLAGEAFF.

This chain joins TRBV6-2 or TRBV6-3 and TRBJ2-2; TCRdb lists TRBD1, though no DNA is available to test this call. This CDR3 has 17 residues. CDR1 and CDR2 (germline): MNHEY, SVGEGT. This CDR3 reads CASINLPGQGNTGELFF.

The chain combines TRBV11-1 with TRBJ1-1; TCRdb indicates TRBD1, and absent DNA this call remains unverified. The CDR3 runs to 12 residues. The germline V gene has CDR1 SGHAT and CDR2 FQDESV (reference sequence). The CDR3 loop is CASRSNRGEAFF. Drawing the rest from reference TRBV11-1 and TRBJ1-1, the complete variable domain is EAEVAQSPRYKITEKSQAVAFWCDPISGHATLYWYRQILGQGPELLVQFQDESVVDDSQLPKDRFSAERLKGVDSTLKIQPAELGDSAMYLCASRSNRGEAFFGQGTRLTVV.

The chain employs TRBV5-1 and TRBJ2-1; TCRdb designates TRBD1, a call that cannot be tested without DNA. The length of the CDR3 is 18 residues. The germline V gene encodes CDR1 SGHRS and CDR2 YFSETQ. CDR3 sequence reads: CASSPKLPGQGRANFQFF.

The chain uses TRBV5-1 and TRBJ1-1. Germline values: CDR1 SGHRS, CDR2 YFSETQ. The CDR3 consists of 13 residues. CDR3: CASGDGLNTEAFF.

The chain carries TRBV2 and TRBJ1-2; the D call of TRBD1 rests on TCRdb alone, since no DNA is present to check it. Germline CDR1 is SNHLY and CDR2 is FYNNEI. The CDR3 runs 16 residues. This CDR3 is CASSEVRGQGASGYTF.

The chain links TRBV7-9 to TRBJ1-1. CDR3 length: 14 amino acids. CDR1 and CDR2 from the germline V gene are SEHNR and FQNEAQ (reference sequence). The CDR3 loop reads CASSLAGGGSEAFF.

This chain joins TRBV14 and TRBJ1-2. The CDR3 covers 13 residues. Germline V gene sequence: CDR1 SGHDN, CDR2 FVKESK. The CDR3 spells CASSQDLGKGYTF.

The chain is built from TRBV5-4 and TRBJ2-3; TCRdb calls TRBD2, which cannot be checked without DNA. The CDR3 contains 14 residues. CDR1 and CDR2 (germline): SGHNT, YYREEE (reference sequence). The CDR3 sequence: CASSMGLETDTQYF.

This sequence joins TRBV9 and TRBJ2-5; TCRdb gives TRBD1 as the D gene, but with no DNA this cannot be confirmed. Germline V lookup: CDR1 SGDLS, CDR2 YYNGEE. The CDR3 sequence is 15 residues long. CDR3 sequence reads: CASSVGPGTDGTQYF.

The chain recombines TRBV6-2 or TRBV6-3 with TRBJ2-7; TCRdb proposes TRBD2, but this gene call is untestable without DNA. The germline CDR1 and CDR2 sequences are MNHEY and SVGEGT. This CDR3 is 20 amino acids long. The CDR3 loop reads CASSYGYAAGRASISYEQYF.

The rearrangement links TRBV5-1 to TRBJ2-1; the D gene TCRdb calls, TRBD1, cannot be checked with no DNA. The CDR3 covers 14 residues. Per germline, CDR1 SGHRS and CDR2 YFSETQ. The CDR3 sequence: CASSAGQRRDEQFF.

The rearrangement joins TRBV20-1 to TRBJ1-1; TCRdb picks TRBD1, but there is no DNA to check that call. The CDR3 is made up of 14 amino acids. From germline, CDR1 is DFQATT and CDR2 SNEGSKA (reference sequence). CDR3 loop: CSARSQGANTEAFF.

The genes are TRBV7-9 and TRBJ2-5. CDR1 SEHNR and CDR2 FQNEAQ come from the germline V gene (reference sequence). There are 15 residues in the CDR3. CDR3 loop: CASSILVRSQETQYF.

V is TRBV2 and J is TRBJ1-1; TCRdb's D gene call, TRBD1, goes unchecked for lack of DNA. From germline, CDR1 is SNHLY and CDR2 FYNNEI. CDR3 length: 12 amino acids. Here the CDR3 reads CASTGEHTEAFF.

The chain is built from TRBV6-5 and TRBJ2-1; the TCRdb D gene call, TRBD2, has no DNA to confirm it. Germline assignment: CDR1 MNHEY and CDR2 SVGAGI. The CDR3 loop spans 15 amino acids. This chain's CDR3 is CASSYGTSGNSEQFF.

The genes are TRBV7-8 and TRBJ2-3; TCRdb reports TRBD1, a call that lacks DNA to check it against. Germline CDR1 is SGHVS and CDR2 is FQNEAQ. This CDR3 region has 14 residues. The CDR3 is CASSKPRGPDTQYF.

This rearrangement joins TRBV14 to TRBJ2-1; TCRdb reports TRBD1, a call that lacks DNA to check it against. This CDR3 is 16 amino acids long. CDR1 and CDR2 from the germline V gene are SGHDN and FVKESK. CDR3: CASNKNGAGSYNEQFF.

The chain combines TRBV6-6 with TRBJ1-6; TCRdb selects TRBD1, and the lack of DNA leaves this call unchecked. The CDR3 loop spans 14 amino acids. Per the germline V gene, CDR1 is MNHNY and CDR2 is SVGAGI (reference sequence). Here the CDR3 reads CASSYVTANSPLHF.

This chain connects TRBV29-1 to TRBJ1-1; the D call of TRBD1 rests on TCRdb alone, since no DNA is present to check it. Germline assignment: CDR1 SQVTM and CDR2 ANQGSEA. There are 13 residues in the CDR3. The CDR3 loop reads CSVKTGLVLEAFF.

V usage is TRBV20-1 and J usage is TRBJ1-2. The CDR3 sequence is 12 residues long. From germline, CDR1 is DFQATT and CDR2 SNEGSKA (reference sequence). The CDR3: CSAPDPMRGYTF.

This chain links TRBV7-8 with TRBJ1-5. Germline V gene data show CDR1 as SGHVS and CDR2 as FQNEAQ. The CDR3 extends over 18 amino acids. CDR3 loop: CASSSKIGELWNNQPQHF.

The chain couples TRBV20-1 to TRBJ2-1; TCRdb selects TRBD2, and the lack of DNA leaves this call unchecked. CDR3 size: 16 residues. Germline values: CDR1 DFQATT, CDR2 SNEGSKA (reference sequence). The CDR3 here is CSAAPSGRTSYNEQFF.

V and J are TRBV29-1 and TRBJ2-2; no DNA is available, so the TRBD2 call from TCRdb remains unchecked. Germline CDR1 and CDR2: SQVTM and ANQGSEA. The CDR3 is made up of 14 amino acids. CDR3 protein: CSVGDGSRTGELFF.

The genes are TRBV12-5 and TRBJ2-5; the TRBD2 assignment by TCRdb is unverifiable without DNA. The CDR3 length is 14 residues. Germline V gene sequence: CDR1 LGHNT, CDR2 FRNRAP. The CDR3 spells CASGLSLAGETQYF.

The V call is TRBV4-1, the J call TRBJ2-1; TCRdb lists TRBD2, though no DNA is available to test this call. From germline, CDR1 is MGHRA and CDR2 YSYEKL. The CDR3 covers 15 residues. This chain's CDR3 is CASSQLAGGFNEQFF.

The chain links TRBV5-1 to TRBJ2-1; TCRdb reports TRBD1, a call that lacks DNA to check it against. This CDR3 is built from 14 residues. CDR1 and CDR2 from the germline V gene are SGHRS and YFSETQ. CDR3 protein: CASNPHSGEVGQFF. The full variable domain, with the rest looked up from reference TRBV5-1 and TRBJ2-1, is KAGVTQTPRYLIKTRGQQVTLSCSPISGHRSVSWYQQTPGQGLQFLFEYFSETQRNKGNFPGRFSGRQFSNSRSEMNVSTLELGDSALYLCASNPHSGEVGQFFGPGTRLTVL.

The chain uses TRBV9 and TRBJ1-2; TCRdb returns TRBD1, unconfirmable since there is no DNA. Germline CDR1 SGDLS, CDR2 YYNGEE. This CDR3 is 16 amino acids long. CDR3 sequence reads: CASSVLQTGAPHGYTF.